This T cell receptor (beta chain) was obtained from a study of cytomegalovirus exposure and HLA in healthy donors. PCR involved 60 Vbeta and 13 Jbeta primers. TCRdb's table, derived via immunoSEQ multiplex PCR, lists solely in-frame clones and lacks some. The sample comprises about 130,000 clones, around 81% of which are singletons, and around 0.7% rests with the top ten. V shed 6 bases and J 2 bases; nucleotides not matched to a gene: 15. The CDR3 spans 18 residues. Germline CDR1 and CDR2: KGHSH and LQKENI. The origin of this receptor is a man aged 18 to 29 in good health and CMV-seronegative. What was sequenced was PBMCs. V gene TRBV18 combines with J gene TRBJ2-2; 7 bases match TRBD1. The CDR3 sequence is CASSHALVGGPNTGELFF. CDR3 nucleotide sequence: TGTGCCAGCTCGCACGCACTAGTAGGGGGCCCAAACACCGGGGAGCTGTTTTTT.